Sequencing of this T cell receptor beta chain was carried out in a study of read filtering for tumor transcriptome and immune sequencing. Study in general: Revised staging placed under ten patients in R-ISS I, about 17 in II, more than five in III.

Trimming at V came to 2 bases and at J to 4 bases, leaving 5 bases not matched to a gene. The CDR3 is 15 amino acids. The germline CDR1 and CDR2 sequences are SGHRS and YFSETQ. This clonotype was observed many times. The antigen is not known. The library was built from about 400 ng RNA with molecular barcoded adaptors for alpha/delta and beta/gamma chains. MiXCR, run by TCRdb on the reads, gives a single entry per CDR3 protein. The table lists 100,000 to 150,000 distinct CDR3 sequences, 13% of them singletons. Study-level results: Single-read clonotypes: 80% to 90% of IR-seq clonotypes (roughly 4% of reads), 74.6% of RNA-seq clonotypes (approximately 49% of reads). IR-seq and RNA-seq agreed better without single-read clonotypes.

The receptor comes from a donor at least 40 years old with multiple myeloma. The source material was a population of CD138-negative cells sorted from bone marrow. The V call is TRBV5-1, the J call TRBJ2-2; 7 nucleotides align to TRBD1. In DNA form, the CDR3 reads TGCGCCAGCAGCTTCAAGACAGGGCGCACCGGGGAGCTGTTTTTT. Residues: CASSFKTGRTGELFF. The whole variable domain, filled in from reference TRBV5-1 and TRBJ2-2, reads KAGVTQTPRYLIKTRGQQVTLSCSPISGHRSVSWYQQTPGQGLQFLFEYFSETQRNKGNFPGRFSGRQFSNSRSEMNVSTLELGDSALYLCASSFKTGRTGELFFGEGSRLTVL.